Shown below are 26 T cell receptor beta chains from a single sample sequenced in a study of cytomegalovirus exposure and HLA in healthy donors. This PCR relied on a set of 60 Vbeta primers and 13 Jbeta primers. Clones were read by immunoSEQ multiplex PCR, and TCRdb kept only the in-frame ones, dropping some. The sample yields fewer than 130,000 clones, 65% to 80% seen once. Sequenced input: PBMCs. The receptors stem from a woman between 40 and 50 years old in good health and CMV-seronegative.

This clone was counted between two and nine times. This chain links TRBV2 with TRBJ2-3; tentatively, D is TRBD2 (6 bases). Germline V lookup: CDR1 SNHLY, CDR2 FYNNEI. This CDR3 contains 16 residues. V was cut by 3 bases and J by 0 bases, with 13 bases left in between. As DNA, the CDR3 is TGTGCCAGCAGTGACGGGAGCAGGGCTAGCACAGATACGCAGTATTTT. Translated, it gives CASSDGSRASTDTQYF.

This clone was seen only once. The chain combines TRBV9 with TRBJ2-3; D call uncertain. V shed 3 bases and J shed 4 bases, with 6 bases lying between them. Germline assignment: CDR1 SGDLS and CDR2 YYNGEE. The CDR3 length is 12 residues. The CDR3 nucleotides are TGTGCCAGCAGCGCCGCGGCAGATACGCAGTATTTT. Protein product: CASSAAADTQYF.

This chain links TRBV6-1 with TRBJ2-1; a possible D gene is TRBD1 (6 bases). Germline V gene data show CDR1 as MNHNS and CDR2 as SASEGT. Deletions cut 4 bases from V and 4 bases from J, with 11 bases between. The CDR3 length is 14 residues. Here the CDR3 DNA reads TGTGCCAGCAGTGTCCGGACAGCTTACAATGAGCAGTTCTTC. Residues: CASSVRTAYNEQFF.

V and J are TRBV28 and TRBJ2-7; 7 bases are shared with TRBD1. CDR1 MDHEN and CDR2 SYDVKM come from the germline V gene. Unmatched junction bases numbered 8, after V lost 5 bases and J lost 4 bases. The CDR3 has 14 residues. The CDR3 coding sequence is TGTGCCAGCAGTCTCACCGGGACAGTTTACGAGCAGTACTTC. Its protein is CASSLTGTVYEQYF.

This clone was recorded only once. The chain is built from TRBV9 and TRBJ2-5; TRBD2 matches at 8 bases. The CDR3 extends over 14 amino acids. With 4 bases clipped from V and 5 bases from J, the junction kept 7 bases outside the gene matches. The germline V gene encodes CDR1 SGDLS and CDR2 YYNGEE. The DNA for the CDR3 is TGTGCCAGCAGCCCCGGGGGGGAGGAGGAGACCCAGTACTTC. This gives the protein CASSPGGEEETQYF.

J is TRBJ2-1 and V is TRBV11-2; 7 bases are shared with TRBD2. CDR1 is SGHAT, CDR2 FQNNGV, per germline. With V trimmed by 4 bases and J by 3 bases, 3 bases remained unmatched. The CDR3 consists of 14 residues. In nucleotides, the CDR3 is TGTGCCAGCAGCTCGGGAGGCCTCTACAATGAGCAGTTCTTC. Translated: CASSSGGLYNEQFF.

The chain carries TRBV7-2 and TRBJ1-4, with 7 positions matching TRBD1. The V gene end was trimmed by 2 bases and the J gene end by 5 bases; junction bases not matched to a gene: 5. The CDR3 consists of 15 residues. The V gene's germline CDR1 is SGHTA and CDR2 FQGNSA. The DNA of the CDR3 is TGTGCCAGCAGCTTATCGGGACAGTCGAATGAAAAACTGTTTTTT. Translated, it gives CASSLSGQSNEKLFF.

CDR3 sequence: CASTTPWGVREKLFF. The CDR3 nucleotides read TGTGCCAGCACTACCCCCTGGGGGGTGCGTGAAAAACTGTTTTTT. The chain is built from TRBV28 and TRBJ1-4, with D perhaps matching TRBD1 (5 bases). Germline CDR1 and CDR2: MDHEN and SYDVKM. V shed 7 bases and J shed 7 bases, with 19 bases lying between them. This CDR3 comprises 15 residues.

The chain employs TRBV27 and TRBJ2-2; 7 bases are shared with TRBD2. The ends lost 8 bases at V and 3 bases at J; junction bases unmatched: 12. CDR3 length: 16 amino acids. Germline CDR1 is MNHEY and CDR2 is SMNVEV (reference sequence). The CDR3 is CASSSGGSRDTGELFF. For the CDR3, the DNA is TGTGCCAGCTCCTCAGGCGGGAGTAGGGACACCGGGGAGCTGTTTTTT.

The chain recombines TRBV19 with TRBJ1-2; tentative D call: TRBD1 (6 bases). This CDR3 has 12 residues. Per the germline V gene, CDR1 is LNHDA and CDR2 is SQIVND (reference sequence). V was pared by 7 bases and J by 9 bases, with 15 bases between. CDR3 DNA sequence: TGTGCCAGTAAGGACAGCCGGTTACGCTACACCTTC. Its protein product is CASKDSRLRYTF.

CDR3 DNA sequence: TGTGCCAGCTCTCTCAAGACACCTGCGAACACCGGGGAGCTGTTTTTT. This gives the protein CASSLKTPANTGELFF. The chain couples TRBV18 to TRBJ2-2; D not resolved. Trimming stripped 6 bases from V and 0 bases from J, with 14 bases between. The germline V gene encodes CDR1 KGHSH and CDR2 LQKENI. The CDR3 is made up of 16 amino acids.

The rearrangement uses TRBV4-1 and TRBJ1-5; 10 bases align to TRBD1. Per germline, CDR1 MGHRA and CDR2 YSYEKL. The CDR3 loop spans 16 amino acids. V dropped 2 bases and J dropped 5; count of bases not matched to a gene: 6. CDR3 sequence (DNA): TGCGCCAGCAGCCAAACCGGACAGGGGGAGTATCAGCCCCAGCATTTT. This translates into CASSQTGQGEYQPQHF.

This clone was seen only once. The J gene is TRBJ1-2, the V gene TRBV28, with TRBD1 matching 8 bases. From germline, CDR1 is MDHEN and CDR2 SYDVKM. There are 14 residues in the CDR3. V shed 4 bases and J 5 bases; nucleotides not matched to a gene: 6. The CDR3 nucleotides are TGTGCCAGCAGTTCCGGACAGGGAAGGTATGGCTACACCTTC. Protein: CASSSGQGRYGYTF.

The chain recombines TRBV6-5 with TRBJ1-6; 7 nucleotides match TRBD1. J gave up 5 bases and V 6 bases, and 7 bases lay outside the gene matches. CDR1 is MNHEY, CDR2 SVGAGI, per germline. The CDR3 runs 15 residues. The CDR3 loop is CASRGEGADNSPLHF. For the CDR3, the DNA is TGTGCCAGCAGGGGAGAGGGGGCGGATAATTCACCCCTCCACTTT.

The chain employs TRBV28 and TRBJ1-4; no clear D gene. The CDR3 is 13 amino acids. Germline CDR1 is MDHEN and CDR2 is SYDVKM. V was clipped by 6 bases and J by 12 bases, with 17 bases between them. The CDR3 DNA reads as TGTGCCAGCAGAGCAATGCGCAGGTGGGAACTGTTTTTT. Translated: CASRAMRRWELFF.

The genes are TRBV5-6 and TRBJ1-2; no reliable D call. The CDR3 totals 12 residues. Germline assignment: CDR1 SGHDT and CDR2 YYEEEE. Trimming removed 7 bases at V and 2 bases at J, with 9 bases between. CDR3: CASGIRNYGYTF. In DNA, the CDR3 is TGTGCCAGCGGAATCAGGAACTATGGCTACACCTTC.

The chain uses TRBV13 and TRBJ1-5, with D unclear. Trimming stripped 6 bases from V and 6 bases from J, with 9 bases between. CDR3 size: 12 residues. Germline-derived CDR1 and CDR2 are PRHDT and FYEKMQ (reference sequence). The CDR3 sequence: CASSFGSQPQHF. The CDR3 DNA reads TGTGCCAGCAGTTTCGGGAGTCAGCCCCAGCATTTT.

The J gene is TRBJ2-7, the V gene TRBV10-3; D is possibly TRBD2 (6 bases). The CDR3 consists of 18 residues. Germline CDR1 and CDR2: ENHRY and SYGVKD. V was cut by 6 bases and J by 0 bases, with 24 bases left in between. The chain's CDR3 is CAISSISVGGKSSYEQYF. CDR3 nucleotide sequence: TGTGCCATCAGCTCGATTTCTGTGGGGGGAAAGAGCTCCTACGAGCAGTACTTC.

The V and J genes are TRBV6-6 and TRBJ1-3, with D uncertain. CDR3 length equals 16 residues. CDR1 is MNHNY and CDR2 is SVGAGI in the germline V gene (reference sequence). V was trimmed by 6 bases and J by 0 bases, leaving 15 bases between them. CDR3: CASRAFTEYSGNTIYF. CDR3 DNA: TGTGCCAGCAGAGCCTTCACAGAGTACTCTGGAAACACCATATATTTT.

CDR3 sequence: CASRNGQGAYNEQFF. In DNA form, the CDR3 reads TGTGCCAGCAGAAACGGACAGGGGGCCTACAATGAGCAGTTCTTC. J is TRBJ2-1 and V is TRBV28; the match to TRBD1 covers 10 bases. The CDR3 has 15 amino acids. Trimming at V came to 6 bases and at J to 2 bases, leaving 4 bases not matched to a gene. In germline, CDR1 is MDHEN, CDR2 SYDVKM.

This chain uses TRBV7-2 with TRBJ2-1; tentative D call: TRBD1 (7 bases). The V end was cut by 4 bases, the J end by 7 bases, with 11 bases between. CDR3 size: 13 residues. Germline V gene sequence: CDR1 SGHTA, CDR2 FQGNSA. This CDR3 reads CASSSGGRNEQFF. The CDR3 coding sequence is TGTGCCAGCAGCTCAGGGGGGAGAAATGAGCAGTTCTTC.

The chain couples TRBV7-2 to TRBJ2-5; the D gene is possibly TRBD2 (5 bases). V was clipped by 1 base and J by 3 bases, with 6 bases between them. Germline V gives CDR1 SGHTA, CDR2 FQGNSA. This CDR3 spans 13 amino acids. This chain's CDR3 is CASSLEREETQYF. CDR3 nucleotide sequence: TGTGCCAGCAGCTTAGAGAGGGAAGAGACCCAGTACTTC.

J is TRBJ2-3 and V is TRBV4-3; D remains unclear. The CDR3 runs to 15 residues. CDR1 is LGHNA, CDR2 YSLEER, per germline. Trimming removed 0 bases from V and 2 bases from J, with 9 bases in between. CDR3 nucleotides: TGCGCCAGCAGCCAAGATTCCTCCTTCACAGATACGCAGTATTTT. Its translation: CASSQDSSFTDTQYF.

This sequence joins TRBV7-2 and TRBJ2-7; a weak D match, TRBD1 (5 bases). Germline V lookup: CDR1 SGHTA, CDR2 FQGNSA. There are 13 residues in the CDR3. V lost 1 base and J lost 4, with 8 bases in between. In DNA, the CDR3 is TGTGCCAGCAGCTTAGAGCAGGGTTACGAGCAGTACTTC. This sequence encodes CASSLEQGYEQYF.

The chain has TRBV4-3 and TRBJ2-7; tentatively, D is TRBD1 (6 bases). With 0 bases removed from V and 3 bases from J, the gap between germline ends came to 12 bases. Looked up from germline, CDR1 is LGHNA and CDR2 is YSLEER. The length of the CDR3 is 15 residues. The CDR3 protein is CASSQDTAGDYEQYF. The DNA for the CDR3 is TGCGCCAGCAGCCAAGATACGGCAGGGGACTACGAGCAGTACTTC.

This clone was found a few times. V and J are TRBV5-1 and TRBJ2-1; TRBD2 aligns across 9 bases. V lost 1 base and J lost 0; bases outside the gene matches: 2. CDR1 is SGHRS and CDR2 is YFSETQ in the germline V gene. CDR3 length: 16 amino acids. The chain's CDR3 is CASSLNSGSSYNEQFF. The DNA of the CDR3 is TGCGCCAGCAGCTTGAATAGCGGGAGCTCCTACAATGAGCAGTTCTTC.